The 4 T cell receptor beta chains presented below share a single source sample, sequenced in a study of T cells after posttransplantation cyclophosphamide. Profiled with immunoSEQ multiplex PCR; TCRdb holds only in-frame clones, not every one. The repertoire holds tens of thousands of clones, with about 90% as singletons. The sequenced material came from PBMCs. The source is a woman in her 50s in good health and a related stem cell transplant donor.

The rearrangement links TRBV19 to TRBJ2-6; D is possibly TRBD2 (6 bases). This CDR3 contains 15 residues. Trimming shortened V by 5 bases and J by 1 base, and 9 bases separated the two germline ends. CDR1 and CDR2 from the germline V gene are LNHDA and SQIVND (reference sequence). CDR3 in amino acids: CASSVTRSGANVLTF. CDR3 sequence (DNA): TGTGCCAGTAGTGTGACTAGATCTGGGGCCAACGTCCTGACTTTC.

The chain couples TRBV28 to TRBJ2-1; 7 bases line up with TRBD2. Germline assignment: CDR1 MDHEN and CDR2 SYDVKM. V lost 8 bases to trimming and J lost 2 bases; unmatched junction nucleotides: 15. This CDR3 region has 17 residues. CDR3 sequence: CASVPSLGAGTYNEQFF. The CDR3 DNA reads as TGTGCCAGCGTCCCCTCACTTGGAGCGGGGACCTACAATGAGCAGTTCTTC.

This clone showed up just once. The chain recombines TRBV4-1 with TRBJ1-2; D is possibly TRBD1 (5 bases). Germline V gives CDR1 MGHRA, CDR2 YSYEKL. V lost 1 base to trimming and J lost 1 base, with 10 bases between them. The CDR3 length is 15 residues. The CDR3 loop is CASSQAAGNNYGYTF. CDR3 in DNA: TGCGCCAGCAGCCAAGCGGCAGGGAATAACTATGGCTACACCTTC.

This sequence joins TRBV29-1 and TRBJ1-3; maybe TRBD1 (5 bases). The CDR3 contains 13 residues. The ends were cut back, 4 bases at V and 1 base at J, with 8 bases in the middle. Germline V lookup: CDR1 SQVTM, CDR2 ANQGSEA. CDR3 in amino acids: CSVAQGSGNTIYF. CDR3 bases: TGCAGCGTTGCGCAGGGTTCTGGAAACACCATATATTTT. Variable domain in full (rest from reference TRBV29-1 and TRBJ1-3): SAVISQKPSRDICQRGTSLTIQCQVDSQVTMMFWYRQQPGQSLTLIATANQGSEATYESGFVIDKFPISRPNLTFSTLTVSNMSPEDSSIYLCSVAQGSGNTIYFGEGSWLTVV.